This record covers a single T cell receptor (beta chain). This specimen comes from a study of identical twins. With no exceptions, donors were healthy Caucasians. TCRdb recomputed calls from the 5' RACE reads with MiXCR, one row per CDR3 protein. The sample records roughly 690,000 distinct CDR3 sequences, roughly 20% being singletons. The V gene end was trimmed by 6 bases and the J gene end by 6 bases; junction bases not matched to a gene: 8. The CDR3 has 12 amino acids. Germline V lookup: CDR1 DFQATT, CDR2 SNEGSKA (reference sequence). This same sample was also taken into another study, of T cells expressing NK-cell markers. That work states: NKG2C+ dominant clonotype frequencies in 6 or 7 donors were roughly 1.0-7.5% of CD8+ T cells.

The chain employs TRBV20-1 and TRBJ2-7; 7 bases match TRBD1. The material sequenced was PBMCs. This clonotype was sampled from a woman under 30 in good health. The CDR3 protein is CSATGDVGEQYF. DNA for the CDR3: TGCAGTGCAACAGGGGATGTAGGCGAGCAGTACTTC.